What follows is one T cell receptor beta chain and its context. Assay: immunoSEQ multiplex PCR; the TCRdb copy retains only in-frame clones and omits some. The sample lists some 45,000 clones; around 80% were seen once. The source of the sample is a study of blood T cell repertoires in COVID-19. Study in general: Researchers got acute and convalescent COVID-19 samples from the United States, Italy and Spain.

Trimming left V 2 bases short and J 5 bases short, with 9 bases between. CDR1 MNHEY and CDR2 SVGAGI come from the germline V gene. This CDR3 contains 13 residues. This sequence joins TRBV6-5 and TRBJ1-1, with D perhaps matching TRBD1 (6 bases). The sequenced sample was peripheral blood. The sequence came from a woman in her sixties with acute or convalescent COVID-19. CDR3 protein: CASSYRGSTEAFF. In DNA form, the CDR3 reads TGTGCCAGCAGTTACAGGGGGAGTACTGAAGCTTTCTTT.